This entry lists 11 T cell receptor beta chains sequenced from one sample in a study of blood T cells in healthy people across ages (dated by TCRdb to the mid-2010s). Library construction relied on 5' RACE. The listed sequencing device is Illumina HiSeq 2500. A second PCR of about 6 to 11 cycles was run with a J-beta primer mix and a sample-barcoded 5' primer. Starting from the raw public reads, TCRdb applied fastp trimming at Q25, assembled clones with MiXCR and retained in-frame beta chains. All rows with the same CDR3 protein become a single entry with the most common DNA and genes. This sample holds over a million distinct CDR3 sequences; 40% to 45% were observed only once. The ten largest clonotypes hold 4% of the sample. The sample was blood. These receptors all come from a young woman in good health.

The gene calls are TRBV9 and TRBJ2-3, with 12 positions matching TRBD2. The J segment lost 0 bases and the V segment lost 9 bases, leaving 14 bases of the junction unmatched. Per germline, CDR1 SGDLS and CDR2 YYNGEE. The CDR3 has 18 amino acids. In DNA form, the CDR3 reads TGTGCCACCCCGTTGCAGGGACTAGCGGGCCTTAGCACAGATACGCAGTATTTT. Translating it yields CATPLQGLAGLSTDTQYF.

The table lists this clonotype with a count of one. This sequence joins TRBV5-5 and TRBJ1-2, with a weak D call TRBD1 (5 bases). V was trimmed by 1 base and J by 4 bases, leaving 11 bases between them. Germline loops: CDR1 SGHKS, CDR2 YYEKEE (reference sequence). The CDR3 is 14 amino acids. The CDR3 DNA is TGTGCCAGCAGCTTGTTGGATGGGACCTATGGCTACACCTTC. This codes for CASSLLDGTYGYTF.

This clonotype was observed at least ten times. V is TRBV4-1 and J is TRBJ2-2; TRBD1 is a possible D gene (5 bases). The ends were cut back, 0 bases at V and 6 bases at J, with 11 bases in the middle. CDR1 MGHRA and CDR2 YSYEKL come from the germline V gene. The CDR3 covers 15 residues. This CDR3 is CASSQETAESGELFF. In DNA, the CDR3 is TGCGCCAGCAGCCAAGAGACAGCCGAGTCCGGGGAGCTGTTTTTT.

The chain has TRBV7-2 and TRBJ2-4; D remains ambiguous. Looked up from germline, CDR1 is SGHTA and CDR2 is FQGNSA. There are 16 residues in the CDR3. Trimming shortened V by 5 bases and J by 0 bases, and 14 bases separated the two germline ends. CDR3 DNA sequence: TGTGCCAGCAGCCCCGGAGTTGACCTAGCCAAAAACATTCAGTACTTC. Its translation is CASSPGVDLAKNIQYF. The entire variable domain, with the rest obtained from reference TRBV7-2 and TRBJ2-4, is as follows: GAGVSQSPSNKVTEKGKDVELRCDPISGHTALYWYRQSLGQGLEFLIYFQGNSAPDKSGLPSDRFSAERTGGSVSTLTIQRTQQEDSAVYLCASSPGVDLAKNIQYFGAGTRLSVL.

The V and J genes are TRBV4-3 and TRBJ2-2, with a weak D call TRBD2 (6 bases). The CDR3 extends over 15 amino acids. Trimming shortened V by 0 bases and J by 8 bases, and 13 bases separated the two germline ends. CDR1 is LGHNA, CDR2 YSLEER, per germline. The CDR3 loop reads CASSQERDSSGELFF. The CDR3 nucleotides are TGCGCCAGCAGCCAAGAGCGGGATAGTTCGGGGGAGCTGTTTTTT.

This clonotype has more than one count but fewer than ten. V usage is TRBV10-2 and J usage is TRBJ2-7; TRBD1 matches at 8 bases. Trimming removed 6 bases from V and 3 bases from J; junction bases left unmatched: 10. This CDR3 comprises 15 residues. CDR1 WSHSY and CDR2 SAAADI come from the germline V gene. CDR3 sequence: CASRNNRGIIYEQYF. For the CDR3, the DNA is TGCGCCAGCAGAAACAACAGGGGGATAATCTACGAGCAGTACTTC.

The rearrangement joins TRBV4-3 to TRBJ1-1, with D uncertain. This CDR3 spans 14 amino acids. Germline V lookup: CDR1 LGHNA, CDR2 YSLEER. V was clipped by 2 bases and J by 3 bases, with 10 bases between them. CDR3 in amino acids: CASSQLSWDTEAFF. CDR3 coding DNA: TGCGCCAGCAGCCAACTAAGCTGGGACACTGAAGCTTTCTTT.

The V call is TRBV6-5, the J call TRBJ2-2, with TRBD1 identical over 9 bases. This CDR3 is 16 amino acids long. J was trimmed by 5 bases and V by 2 bases; bases with no gene match: 6. Germline V gene data show CDR1 as MNHEY and CDR2 as SVGAGI. DNA of the CDR3: TGTGCCAGCAGTTACCCGACAGGGGGTGGGACCGGGGAGCTGTTTTTT. Its protein product is CASSYPTGGGTGELFF.

J is TRBJ2-7 and V is TRBV2; D may be TRBD2 (5 bases). Trimming took off 7 bases at V and 0 bases at J, with 10 bases between the two ends. CDR3 length: 13 amino acids. CDR1 is SNHLY and CDR2 is FYNNEI in the germline V gene. DNA of the CDR3: TGTGCCAGCAAGGGCAGCGGCTCCTACGAGCAGTACTTC. Its translation is CASKGSGSYEQYF.

The rearrangement joins TRBV4-3 to TRBJ2-4; 9 bases agree with TRBD1. The end of the DNA fits TRBJ2-7 better, so the J call may be wrong. Per germline, CDR1 LGHNA and CDR2 YSLEER. The CDR3 consists of 16 residues. The CDR3 loop is CASSHRIGTGRDEQYF. CDR3 bases: TGCGCCAGCAGCCATCGGATAGGGACAGGGCGCGACGAGCAGTACTTC.

The V gene is TRBV29-1, the J gene TRBJ2-7; D might be TRBD2 (6 bases). V was trimmed by 6 bases and J by 5 bases, leaving 17 bases between them. Germline V CDR1 and CDR2: SQVTM, ANQGSEA. The CDR3 extends over 13 amino acids. CDR3 nucleotide sequence: TGCAGCGTCCAGACTAGTGGGAGAAACGAGCAGTACTTC. This sequence encodes CSVQTSGRNEQYF.